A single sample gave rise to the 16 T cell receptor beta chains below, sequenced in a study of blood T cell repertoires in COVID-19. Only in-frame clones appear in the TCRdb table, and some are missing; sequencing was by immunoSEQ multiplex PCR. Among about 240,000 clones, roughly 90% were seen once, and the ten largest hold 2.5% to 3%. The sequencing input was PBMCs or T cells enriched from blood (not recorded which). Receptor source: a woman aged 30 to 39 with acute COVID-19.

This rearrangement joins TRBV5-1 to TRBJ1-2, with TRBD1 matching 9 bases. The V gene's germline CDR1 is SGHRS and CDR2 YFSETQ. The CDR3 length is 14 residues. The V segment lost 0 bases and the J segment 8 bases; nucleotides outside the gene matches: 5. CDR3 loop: CASSLGTGEEGYTF. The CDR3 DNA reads TGCGCCAGCAGCTTGGGGACAGGGGAGGAAGGCTACACCTTC.

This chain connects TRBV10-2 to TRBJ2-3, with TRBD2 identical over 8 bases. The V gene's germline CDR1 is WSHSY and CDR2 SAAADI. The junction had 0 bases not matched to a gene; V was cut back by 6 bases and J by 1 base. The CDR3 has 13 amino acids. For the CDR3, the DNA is TGCGCCAGCAGGCGGGGGGGCACAGATACGCAGTATTTT. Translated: CASRRGGTDTQYF.

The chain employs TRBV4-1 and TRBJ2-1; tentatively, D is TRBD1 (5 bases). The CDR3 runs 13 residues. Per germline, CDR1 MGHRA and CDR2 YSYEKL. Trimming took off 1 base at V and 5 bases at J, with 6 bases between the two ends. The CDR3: CASSQGGDNEQFF. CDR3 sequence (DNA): TGCGCCAGCAGCCAAGGGGGCGACAATGAGCAGTTCTTC.

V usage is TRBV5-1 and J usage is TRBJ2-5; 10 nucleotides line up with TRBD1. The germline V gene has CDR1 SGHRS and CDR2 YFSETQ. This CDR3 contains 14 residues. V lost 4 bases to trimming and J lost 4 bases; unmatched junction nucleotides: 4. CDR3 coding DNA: TGCGCCAGCAGCCGACAGGGGGCGGTAGAGACCCAGTACTTC. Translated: CASSRQGAVETQYF.

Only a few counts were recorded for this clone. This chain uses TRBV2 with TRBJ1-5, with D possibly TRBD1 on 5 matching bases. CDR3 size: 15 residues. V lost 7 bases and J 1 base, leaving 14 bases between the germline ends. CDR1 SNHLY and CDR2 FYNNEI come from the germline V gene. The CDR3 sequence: CASTLSGLSNQPQHF. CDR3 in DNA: TGTGCCAGCACCCTATCAGGGTTGAGCAATCAGCCCCAGCATTTT.

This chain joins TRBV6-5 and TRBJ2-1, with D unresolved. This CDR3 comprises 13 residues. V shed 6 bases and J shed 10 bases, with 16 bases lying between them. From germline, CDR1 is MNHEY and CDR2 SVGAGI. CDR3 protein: CASSPAPHREQFF. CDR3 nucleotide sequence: TGTGCCAGCAGCCCCGCCCCCCATCGGGAGCAGTTCTTC.

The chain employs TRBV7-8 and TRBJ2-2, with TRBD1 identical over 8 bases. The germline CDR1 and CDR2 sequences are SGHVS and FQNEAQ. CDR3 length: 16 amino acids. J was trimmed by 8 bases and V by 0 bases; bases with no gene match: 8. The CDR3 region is CASSLAGQGARGELFF. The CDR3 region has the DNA TGTGCCAGCAGCTTAGCAGGTCAGGGGGCCCGAGGGGAGCTGTTTTTT.

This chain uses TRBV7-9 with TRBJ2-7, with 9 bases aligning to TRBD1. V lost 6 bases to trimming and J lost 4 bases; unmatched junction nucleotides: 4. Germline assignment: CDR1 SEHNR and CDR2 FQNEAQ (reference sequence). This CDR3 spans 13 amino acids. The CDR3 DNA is TGTGCCAGCAGGCCTGGGACAGGGTACGAGCAGTACTTC. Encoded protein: CASRPGTGYEQYF.

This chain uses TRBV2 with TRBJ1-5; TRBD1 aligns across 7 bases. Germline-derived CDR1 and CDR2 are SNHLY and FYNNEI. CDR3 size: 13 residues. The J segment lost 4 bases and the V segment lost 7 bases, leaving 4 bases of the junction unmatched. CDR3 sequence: CASNLQGNQPQHF. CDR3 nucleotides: TGTGCCAGCAATTTACAGGGGAATCAGCCCCAGCATTTT.

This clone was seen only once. The CDR3: CASSLSMGGPYGYTF. CDR3 in DNA: TGTGCCAGCAGCTTATCGATGGGGGGTCCCTATGGCTACACCTTC. The chain is built from TRBV7-9 and TRBJ1-2; the D gene is possibly TRBD1 (5 bases). Germline V gene sequence: CDR1 SEHNR, CDR2 FQNEAQ (reference sequence). The CDR3 consists of 15 residues. With 2 bases removed from V and 4 bases from J, the gap between germline ends came to 14 bases.

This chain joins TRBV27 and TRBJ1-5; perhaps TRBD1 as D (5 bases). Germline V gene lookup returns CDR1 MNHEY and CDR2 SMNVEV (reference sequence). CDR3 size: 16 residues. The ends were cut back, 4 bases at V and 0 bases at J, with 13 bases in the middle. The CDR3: CASSSGHPYSNQPQHF. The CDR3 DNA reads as TGTGCCAGCAGTTCCGGACACCCCTATAGCAATCAGCCCCAGCATTTT.

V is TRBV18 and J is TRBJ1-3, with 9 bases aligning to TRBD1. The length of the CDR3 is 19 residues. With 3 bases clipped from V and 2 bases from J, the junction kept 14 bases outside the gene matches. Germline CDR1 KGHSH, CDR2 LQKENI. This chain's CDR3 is CASSPTGTGLLEPGNTIYF. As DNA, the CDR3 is TGTGCCAGCTCACCTACCGGGACAGGGCTTCTCGAACCTGGAAACACCATATATTTT.

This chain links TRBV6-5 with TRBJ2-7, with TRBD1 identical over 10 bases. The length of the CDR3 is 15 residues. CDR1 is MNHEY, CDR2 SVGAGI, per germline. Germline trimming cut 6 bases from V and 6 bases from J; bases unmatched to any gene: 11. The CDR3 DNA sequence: TGTGCCAGCAGCCCCCCAGGACAGGGGGTCCCCGAGCAGTACTTC. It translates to CASSPPGQGVPEQYF.

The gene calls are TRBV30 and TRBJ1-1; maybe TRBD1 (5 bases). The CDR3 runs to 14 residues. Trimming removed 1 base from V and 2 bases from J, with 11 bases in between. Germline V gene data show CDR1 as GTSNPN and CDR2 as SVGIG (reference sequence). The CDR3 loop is CAWSGGEFNTEAFF. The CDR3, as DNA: TGTGCCTGGAGTGGGGGGGAATTTAACACTGAAGCTTTCTTT.

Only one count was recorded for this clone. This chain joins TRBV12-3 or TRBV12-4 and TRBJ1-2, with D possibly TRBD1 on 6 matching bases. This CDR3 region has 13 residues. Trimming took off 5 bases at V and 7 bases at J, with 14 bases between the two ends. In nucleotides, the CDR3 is TGTGCCAGCAGTCCCGGGGGGCGCGGTGGCTACACCTTC. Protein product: CASSPGGRGGYTF.

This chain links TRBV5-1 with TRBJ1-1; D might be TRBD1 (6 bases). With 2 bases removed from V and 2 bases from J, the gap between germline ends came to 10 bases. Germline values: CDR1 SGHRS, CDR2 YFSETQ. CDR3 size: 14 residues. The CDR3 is CASSLGTLNTEAFF. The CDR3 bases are TGCGCCAGCAGCTTAGGGACACTTAACACTGAAGCTTTCTTT.